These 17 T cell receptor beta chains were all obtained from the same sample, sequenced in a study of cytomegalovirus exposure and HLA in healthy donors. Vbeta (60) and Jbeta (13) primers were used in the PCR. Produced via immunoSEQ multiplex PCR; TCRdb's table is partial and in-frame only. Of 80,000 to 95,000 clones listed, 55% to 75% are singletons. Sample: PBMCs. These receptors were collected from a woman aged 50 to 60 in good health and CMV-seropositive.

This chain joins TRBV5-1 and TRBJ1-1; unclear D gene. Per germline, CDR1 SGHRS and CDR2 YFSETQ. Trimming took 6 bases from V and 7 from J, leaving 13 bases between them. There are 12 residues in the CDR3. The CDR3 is CASISPGREAFF. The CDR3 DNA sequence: TGCGCCAGCATCTCCCCAGGCCGTGAAGCTTTCTTT. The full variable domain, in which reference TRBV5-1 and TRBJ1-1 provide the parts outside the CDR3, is KAGVTQTPRYLIKTRGQQVTLSCSPISGHRSVSWYQQTPGQGLQFLFEYFSETQRNKGNFPGRFSGRQFSNSRSEMNVSTLELGDSALYLCASISPGREAFFGQGTRLTVV.

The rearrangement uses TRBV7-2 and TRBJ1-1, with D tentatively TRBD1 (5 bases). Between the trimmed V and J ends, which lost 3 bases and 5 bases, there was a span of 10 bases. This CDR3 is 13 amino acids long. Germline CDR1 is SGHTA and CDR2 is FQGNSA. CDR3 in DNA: TGTGCCAGCAGCTTTACCAGGGTTACTGAAGCTTTCTTT. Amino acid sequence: CASSFTRVTEAFF.

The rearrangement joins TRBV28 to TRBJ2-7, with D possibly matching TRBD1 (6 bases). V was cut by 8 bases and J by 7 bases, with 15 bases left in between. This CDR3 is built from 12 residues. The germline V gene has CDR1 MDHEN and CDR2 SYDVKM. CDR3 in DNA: TGTGCCAGCGGACTTATAAGGGGGGAGCAGTACTTC. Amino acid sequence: CASGLIRGEQYF.

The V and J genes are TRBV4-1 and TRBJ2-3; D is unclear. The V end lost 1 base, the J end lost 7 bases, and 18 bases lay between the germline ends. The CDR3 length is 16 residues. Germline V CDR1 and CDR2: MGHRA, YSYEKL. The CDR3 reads CASSQANLAAPNTQYF. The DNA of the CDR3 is TGCGCCAGCAGCCAAGCGAACTTAGCAGCGCCCAATACGCAGTATTTT.

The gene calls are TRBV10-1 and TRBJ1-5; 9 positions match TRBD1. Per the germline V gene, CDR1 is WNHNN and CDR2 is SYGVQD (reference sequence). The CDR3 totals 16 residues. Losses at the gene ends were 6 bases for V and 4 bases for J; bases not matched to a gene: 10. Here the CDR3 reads CASRGPPGQGNQPQHF. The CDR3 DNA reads TGCGCCAGCAGGGGCCCCCCTGGACAGGGGAATCAGCCCCAGCATTTT.

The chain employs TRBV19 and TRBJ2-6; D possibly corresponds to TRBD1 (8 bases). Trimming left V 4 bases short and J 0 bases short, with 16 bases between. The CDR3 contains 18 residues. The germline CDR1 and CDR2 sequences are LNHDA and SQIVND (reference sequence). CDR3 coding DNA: TGTGCCAGTAGTAACTCACAGGGGGGGGTCTCTGGGGCCAACGTCCTGACTTTC. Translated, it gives CASSNSQGGVSGANVLTF. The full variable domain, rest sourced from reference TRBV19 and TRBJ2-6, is DGGITQSPKYLFRKEGQNVTLSCEQNLNHDAMYWYRQDPGQGLRLIYYSQIVNDFQKGDIAEGYSVSREKKESFPLTVTSAQKNPTAFYLCASSNSQGGVSGANVLTFGAGSRLTVL.

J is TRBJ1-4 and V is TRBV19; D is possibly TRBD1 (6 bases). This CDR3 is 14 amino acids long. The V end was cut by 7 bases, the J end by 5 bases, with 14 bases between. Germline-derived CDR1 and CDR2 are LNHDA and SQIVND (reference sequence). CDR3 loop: CASTGGQMNEKLFF. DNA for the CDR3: TGTGCCAGTACCGGCGGACAGATGAATGAAAAACTGTTTTTT.

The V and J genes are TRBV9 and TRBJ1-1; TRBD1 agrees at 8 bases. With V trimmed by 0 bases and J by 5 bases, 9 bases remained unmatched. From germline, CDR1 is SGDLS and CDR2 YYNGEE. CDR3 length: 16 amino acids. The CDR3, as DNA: TGTGCCAGCAGCGTAGAGGCAGGGGGCGCGGGGACTGAAGCTTTCTTT. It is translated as CASSVEAGGAGTEAFF.

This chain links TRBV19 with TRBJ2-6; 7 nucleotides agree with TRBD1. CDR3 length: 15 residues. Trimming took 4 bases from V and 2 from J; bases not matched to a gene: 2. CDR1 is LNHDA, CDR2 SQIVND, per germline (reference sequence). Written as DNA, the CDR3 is TGTGCCAGTAGTAGCGACAGGGCTGGGGCCAACGTCCTGACTTTC. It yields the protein CASSSDRAGANVLTF.

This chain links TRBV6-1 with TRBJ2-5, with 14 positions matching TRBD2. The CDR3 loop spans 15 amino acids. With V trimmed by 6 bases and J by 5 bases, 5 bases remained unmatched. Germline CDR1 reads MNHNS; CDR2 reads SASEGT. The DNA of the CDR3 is TGTGCCAGCAGCGCGGGACTAGCGGGAGTTGAGACCCAGTACTTC. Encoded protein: CASSAGLAGVETQYF.

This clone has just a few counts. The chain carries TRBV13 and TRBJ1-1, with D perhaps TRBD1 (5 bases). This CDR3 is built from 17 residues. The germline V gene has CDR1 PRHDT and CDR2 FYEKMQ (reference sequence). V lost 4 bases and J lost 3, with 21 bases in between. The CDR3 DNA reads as TGTGCCAGCAGCTCCCCGTGGGGGAGGTTTATGGACACTGAAGCTTTCTTT. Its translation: CASSSPWGRFMDTEAFF.

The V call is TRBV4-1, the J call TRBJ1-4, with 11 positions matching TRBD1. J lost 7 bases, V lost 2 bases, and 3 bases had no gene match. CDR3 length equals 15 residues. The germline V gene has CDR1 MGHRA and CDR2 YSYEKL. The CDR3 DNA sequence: TGCGCCAGCAGCCAACCGGGACAGGGGGTTGAAAAACTGTTTTTT. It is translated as CASSQPGQGVEKLFF.

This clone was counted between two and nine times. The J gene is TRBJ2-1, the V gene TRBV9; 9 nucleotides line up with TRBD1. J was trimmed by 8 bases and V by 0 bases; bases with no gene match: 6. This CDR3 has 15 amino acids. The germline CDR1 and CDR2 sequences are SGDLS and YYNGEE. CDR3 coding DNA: TGTGCCAGCAGCGTAGCACAGGGGGCTCACTATGAGCAGTTCTTC. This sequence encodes CASSVAQGAHYEQFF.

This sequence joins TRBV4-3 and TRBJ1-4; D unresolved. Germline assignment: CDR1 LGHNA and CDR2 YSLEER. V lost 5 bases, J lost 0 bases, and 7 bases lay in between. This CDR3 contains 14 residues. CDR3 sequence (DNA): TGCGCCAGCAGCGTCAGTGCAACTAATGAAAAACTGTTTTTT. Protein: CASSVSATNEKLFF.

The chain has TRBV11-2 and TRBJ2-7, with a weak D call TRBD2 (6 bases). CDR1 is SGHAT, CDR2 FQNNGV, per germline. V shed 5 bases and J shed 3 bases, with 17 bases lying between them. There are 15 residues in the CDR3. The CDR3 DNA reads TGTGCCAGCAGCCCTAGTGGAGGGGATGGCTACGAGCAGTACTTC. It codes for CASSPSGGDGYEQYF.

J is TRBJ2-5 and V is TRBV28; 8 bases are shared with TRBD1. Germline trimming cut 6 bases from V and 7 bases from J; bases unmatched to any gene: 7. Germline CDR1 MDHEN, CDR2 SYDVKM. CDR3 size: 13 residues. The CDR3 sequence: CASSPDRAGTQYF. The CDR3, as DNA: TGTGCCAGCAGCCCGGACAGGGCTGGGACCCAGTACTTC.

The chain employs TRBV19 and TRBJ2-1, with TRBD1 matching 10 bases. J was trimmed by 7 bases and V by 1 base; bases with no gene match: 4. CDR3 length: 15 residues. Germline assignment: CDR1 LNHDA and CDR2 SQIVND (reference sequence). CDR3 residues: CASSIVGTGVNEQFF. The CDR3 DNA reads TGTGCCAGTAGTATAGTCGGGACAGGGGTAAATGAGCAGTTCTTC.